The next 7 T cell receptor beta chains were all read from a single sample in a study of blood T cell repertoires in COVID-19. Data came from immunoSEQ multiplex PCR; TCRdb stores just in-frame clones and leaves some out. This sample yields approximately 300,000 clones, of which around 90% are seen a single time; roughly 6.8% belongs to the top ten. What was sequenced was peripheral blood. The receptors come from a young woman with COVID-19, enrolled during active disease.

V is TRBV29-1 and J is TRBJ2-7, with 7 positions matching TRBD2. The germline V gene has CDR1 SQVTM and CDR2 ANQGSEA. This CDR3 comprises 14 residues. The ends lost 4 bases at V and 2 bases at J; junction bases unmatched: 8. CDR3 bases: TGCAGCGTTGCCGGGAGGAGTCCACCCTACGAGCAGTACTTC. Protein: CSVAGRSPPYEQYF.

The chain couples TRBV2 to TRBJ1-6; possible D gene TRBD1, 6 bases. The CDR3 consists of 15 residues. From germline, CDR1 is SNHLY and CDR2 FYNNEI. Between the trimmed V and J ends, which lost 8 bases and 9 bases, there was a span of 20 bases. The CDR3, as DNA: TGTGCCAGCGGGGAACAGGGCGAGAGTTTTTCACCCCTCCACTTT. Translation: CASGEQGESFSPLHF.

The CDR3 coding sequence is TGTGCCAGCAGCGTATACTCGAAACTGTTTTTT. This gives the protein CASSVYSKLFF. V usage is TRBV12-3 or TRBV12-4 and J usage is TRBJ1-4; D gene ambiguous. The V gene lost 6 bases and the J gene lost 11 bases, with 10 bases spanning the gap. The CDR3 covers 11 residues.

The chain carries TRBV3-1 (or the pseudogene TRBV3-2) and TRBJ2-1; TRBD2 agrees at 10 bases. Germline V gene data show CDR1 as LGHDT and CDR2 as YNNKEL (reference sequence). J was trimmed by 8 bases and V by 4 bases; bases with no gene match: 8. The CDR3 spans 15 residues. The chain's CDR3 is CASSPSGTSDDEQFF. The CDR3 DNA sequence: TGTGCCAGCAGCCCATCCGGGACTAGCGACGATGAGCAGTTCTTC.

CDR3 bases: TGTGCCAGCACCCTACAGGGTTTACACTCCTACGAGCAGTACTTC. Amino acid sequence: CASTLQGLHSYEQYF. J is TRBJ2-7 and V is TRBV2; D might be TRBD1 (6 bases). V was cut by 7 bases and J by 0 bases, with 16 bases left in between. The length of the CDR3 is 15 residues. CDR1 is SNHLY, CDR2 FYNNEI, per germline.

V gene TRBV3-1 (or the pseudogene TRBV3-2) combines with J gene TRBJ2-5; D might be TRBD1 (6 bases). The CDR3 runs to 15 residues. The germline V gene has CDR1 LGHDT and CDR2 YNNKEL (reference sequence). V gave up 1 base and J gave up 5 bases, with 14 bases separating them. CDR3 in amino acids: CASSQARGLGETQYF. The CDR3, as DNA: TGTGCCAGCAGCCAAGCTAGGGGGTTAGGGGAGACCCAGTACTTC.

The chain combines TRBV18 with TRBJ2-1; D gene uncertain. The CDR3 sequence is 13 residues long. CDR1 and CDR2 from the germline V gene are KGHSH and LQKENI. V was shortened by 6 bases and J by 5 bases, with 11 bases between the two germline ends. The CDR3 spells CASSPGSDNEQFF. In nucleotides, the CDR3 is TGTGCCAGCTCCCCGGGTTCCGACAATGAGCAGTTCTTC.